What follows describes a single T cell receptor beta chain. Its antigen is unidentified. The sample comes from a study of CXCR3-negative and CXCR3-positive naive CD8 T cells. General study points: Similarly elevated diversity marked both naive subsets, with memory CD8+ cells showing far lower diversity.

Germline CDR1 and CDR2: LNHDA and SQIVND (reference sequence). The CDR3 consists of 14 residues. 5' RACE with UMI labels generated the TRB cDNA libraries. No DNA is given; TCRdb re-called the 5' RACE reads and lists each CDR3 protein once. This sample contains just under 45,000 distinct CDR3 sequences. Every CD8+ subset sample held 300,000 flow-sorted cells, done in triplicate. The receptor comes from a human donor in good health. Some clones in this sample may be carry-over from other donors' samples. The chain links TRBV19 to TRBJ2-3. The specimen was memory CD8+ T cells from blood. CDR3 sequence reads: CASSEDTSTDTQYF.